The clone carrying this T cell receptor (beta chain) turned up a few times. Its cognate antigen is unknown. The data are from a study of beta chain features in type 1 diabetes. Each of the CD4+ naive, central memory, regulatory and stem cell-like memory populations was sorted via CD45RO/CCR7/CD25/CD127/CD95/CD27. Trimming took 4 bases from V and 1 from J, leaving 15 bases between them. This CDR3 is 15 amino acids long. Germline CDR1 reads SGDLS; CDR2 reads YYNGEE. Whole-study findings and limits: cDNA-based reads could over-represent cells with high TCR expression. Comparison showed that naive, central memory and Treg TCRB repertoires appeared more similar among patients than among healthy donors. Patients with type 1 diabetes showed fewer VDJ junction insertions and more deletions.

Sequenced material consisted of expressed TCRB transcripts (all of the isolated RNA was reverse transcribed). TCRdb keeps only in-frame clones here, not all; method: immunoSEQ multiplex PCR. This table has around 150,000 clones, approximately 8.1% appearing once. The genes are TRBV9 and TRBJ2-7; D may be TRBD2 (5 bases). The sample comprised central memory CD4+ T cells from blood. The origin of this receptor is a man between 18 and 29 years old in good health. The DNA of the CDR3 is TGTGCCAGCAGCCCTCGGGATCTACTTTCCTACGAGCAGTACTTC. It translates to CASSPRDLLSYEQYF.